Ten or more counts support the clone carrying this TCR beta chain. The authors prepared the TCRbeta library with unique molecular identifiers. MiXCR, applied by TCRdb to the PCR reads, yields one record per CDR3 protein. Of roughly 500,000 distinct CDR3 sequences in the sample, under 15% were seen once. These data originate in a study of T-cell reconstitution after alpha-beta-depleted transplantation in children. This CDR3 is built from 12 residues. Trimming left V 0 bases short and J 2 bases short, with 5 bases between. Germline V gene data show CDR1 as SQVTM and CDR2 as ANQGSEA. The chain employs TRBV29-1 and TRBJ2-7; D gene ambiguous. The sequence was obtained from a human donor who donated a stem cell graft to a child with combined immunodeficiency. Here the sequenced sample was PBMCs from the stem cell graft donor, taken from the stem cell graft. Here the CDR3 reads CSVEDRPYEQYF. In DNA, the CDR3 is TGCAGCGTTGAAGACCGCCCCTACGAGCAGTACTTC.